This T cell receptor (beta chain) was profiled in a study of metastatic and nonmetastatic thyroid tumors. Study-level information: Across blood and tumor or nodule tissue, repertoires from malignant and benign thyroid patients were compared with one another. Study-wide results and limits: Relative to benign nodules, malignant thyroid tumors were reportedly characterized by significantly elevated TCR beta diversity in blood and tumor.

Nobody among the patients had been given any treatment before thyroid surgery. Original data processing: Clinicopathological groups of papillary thyroid cancer showed CDR3 differences that were used to build a distant-metastasis classifier. TCRdb re-clonotyped the PCR reads via MiXCR. TCRdb, not the original authors, processed these V and J calls. The sample carries about 20,000 clones, roughly 16% recorded once. The trim removed 7 bases at V and 0 bases at J, leaving 7 bases unmatched. Germline V lookup: CDR1 MDHEN, CDR2 SYDVKM. This CDR3 comprises 15 residues. The table lists this clone with many counts. Its antigen remains unknown.

The rearrangement joins TRBV28 to TRBJ1-1, with 8 bases identical to TRBD1. This clonotype was obtained from a female donor with papillary thyroid cancer or a benign thyroid nodule (not recorded which). Some clones in this sample may be carry-over from other donors' samples. The sequenced sample consisted of tumor tissue. The CDR3 region is CASTPPGGMNTEAFF. CDR3 nucleotides: TGTGCCAGCACTCCCCCAGGGGGCATGAACACTGAAGCTTTCTTT.